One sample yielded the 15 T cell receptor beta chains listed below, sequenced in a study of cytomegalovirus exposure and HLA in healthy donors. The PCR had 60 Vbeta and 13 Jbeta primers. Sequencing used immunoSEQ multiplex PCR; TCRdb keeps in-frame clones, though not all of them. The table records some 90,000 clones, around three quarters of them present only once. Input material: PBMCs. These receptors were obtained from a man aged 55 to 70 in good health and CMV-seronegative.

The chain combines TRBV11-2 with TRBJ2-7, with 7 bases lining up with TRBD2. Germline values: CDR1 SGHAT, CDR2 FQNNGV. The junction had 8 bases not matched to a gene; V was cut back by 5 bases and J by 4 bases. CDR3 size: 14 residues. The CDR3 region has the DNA TGTGCCAGCAGCCTCGCGGGAGTGGGGTACGAGCAGTACTTC. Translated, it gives CASSLAGVGYEQYF.

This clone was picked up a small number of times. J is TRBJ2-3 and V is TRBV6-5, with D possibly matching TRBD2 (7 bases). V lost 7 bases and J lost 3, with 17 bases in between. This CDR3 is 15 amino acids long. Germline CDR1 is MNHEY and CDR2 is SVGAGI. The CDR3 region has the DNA TGTGCCAGCAAGGGTGGGGGGGCTGGGACAGATACGCAGTATTTT. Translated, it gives CASKGGGAGTDTQYF.

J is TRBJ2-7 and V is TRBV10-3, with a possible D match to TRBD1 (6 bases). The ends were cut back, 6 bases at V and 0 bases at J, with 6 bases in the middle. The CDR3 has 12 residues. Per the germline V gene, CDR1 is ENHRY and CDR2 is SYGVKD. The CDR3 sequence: CAIRDSSYEQYF. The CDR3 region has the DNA TGTGCCATCAGGGACAGCTCCTACGAGCAGTACTTC.

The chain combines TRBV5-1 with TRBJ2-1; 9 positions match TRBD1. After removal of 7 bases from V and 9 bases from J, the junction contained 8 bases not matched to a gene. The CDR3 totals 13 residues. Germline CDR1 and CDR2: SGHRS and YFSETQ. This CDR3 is CASSRDRVTEQFF. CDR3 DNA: TGCGCCAGCTCCCGGGACAGGGTGACTGAGCAGTTCTTC.

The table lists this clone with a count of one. CDR3 coding DNA: TGTGCCAGCAGCGTAGAACCCCAGGGTCTGAACACTGAAGCTTTCTTT. Its translation is CASSVEPQGLNTEAFF. The V call is TRBV9, the J call TRBJ1-1; a possible D gene is TRBD1 (5 bases). There are 16 residues in the CDR3. V dropped 0 bases and J dropped 0 bases, with 12 bases sitting between them. Germline V gene lookup returns CDR1 SGDLS and CDR2 YYNGEE.

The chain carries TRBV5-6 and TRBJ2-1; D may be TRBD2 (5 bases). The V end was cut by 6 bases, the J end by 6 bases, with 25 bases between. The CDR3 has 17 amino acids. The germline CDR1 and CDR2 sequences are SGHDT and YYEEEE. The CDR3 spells CASNQLLLPRGSNEQFF. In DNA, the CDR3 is TGTGCCAGCAACCAACTCTTACTCCCGCGAGGGAGCAATGAGCAGTTCTTC.

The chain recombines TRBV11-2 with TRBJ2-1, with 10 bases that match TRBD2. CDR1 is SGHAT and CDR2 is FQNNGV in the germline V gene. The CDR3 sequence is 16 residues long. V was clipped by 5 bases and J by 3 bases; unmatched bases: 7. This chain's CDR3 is CASSPQAGGNYNEQFF. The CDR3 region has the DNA TGTGCCAGCAGCCCCCAAGCGGGAGGGAACTACAATGAGCAGTTCTTC.

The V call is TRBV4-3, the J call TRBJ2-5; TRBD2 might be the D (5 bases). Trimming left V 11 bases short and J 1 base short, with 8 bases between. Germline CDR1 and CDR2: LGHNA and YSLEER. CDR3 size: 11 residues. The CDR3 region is CAGLRQETQYF. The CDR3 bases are TGCGCCGGACTCCGCCAAGAGACCCAGTACTTC.

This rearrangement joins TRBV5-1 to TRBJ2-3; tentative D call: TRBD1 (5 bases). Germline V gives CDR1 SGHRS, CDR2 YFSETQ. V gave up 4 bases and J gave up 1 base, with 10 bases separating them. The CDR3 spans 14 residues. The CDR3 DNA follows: TGCGCCAGCAGCCGGACACTCGGCACAGATACGCAGTATTTT. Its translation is CASSRTLGTDTQYF.

The CDR3 here is CSVGTGEEKQYF. CDR3 bases: TGCAGCGTTGGGACAGGGGAGGAAAAGCAGTACTTC. This chain uses TRBV29-1 with TRBJ2-7; TRBD1 matches at 9 bases. Germline V gene data show CDR1 as SQVTM and CDR2 as ANQGSEA. The junction had 6 bases not matched to a gene; V was cut back by 4 bases and J by 8 bases. The CDR3 spans 12 residues.

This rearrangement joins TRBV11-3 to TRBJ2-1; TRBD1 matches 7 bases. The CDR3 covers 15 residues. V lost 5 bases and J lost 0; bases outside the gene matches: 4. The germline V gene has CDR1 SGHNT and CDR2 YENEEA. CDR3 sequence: CASSPTGVSYNEQFF. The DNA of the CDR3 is TGTGCCAGCAGCCCTACAGGGGTCTCCTACAATGAGCAGTTCTTC.

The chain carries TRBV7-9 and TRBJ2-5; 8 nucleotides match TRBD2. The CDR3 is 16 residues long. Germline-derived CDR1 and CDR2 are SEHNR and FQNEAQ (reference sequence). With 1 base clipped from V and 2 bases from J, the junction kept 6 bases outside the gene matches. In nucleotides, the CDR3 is TGTGCCAGCAGCTTAGGAGGGTCGGGGGGGCAAGAGACCCAGTACTTC. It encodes CASSLGGSGGQETQYF.

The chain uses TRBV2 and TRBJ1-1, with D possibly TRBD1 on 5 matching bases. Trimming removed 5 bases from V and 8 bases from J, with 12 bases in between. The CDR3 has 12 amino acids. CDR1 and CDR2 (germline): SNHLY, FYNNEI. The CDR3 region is CASSPGGREAFF. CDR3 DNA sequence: TGTGCCAGCAGTCCGGGGGGGAGAGAAGCTTTCTTT.

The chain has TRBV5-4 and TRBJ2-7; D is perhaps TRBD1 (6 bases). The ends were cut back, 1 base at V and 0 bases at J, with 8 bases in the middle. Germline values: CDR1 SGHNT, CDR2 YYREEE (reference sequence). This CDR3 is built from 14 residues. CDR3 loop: CASSLKGDSYEQYF. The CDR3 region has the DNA TGTGCCAGCAGCTTGAAGGGGGACTCCTACGAGCAGTACTTC.

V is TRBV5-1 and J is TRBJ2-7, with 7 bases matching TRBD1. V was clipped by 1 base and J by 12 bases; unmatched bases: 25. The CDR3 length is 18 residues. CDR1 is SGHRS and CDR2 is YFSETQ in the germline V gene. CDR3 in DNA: TGCGCCAGCAGCTTGCAAACCGGGACAGATCCTTCCGTAGGAGGTCGGTACTTC. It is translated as CASSLQTGTDPSVGGRYF.